This TCR beta chain comes out of a study of T-cell reconstitution after alpha-beta-depleted transplantation in children. Findings of the study overall: At the one-year point after transplant, T-cell counts and TCRbeta diversity were found to come mostly from T cells that had been newly produced. TCRbeta diversity was high at day 60 in some patients (a result of surviving recipient T cells and thymic progenitors). About two months after transplant, alpha-beta T cells reportedly came from several hundred expanded graft clones.

Unique molecular identifiers featured in how the TCRbeta library was prepared. TCRdb independently ran MiXCR on the PCR reads; one entry per CDR3 protein. The sample has approximately 500,000 distinct CDR3 sequences, roughly a quarter seen once; the top ten hold around a third. This clonotype was seen only a few times. Its antigen is unidentified. Germline assignment: CDR1 DFQATT and CDR2 SNEGSKA (reference sequence). CDR3 size: 12 residues. Trimming stripped 6 bases from V and 8 bases from J, with 16 bases between. The source was PBMCs, collected before TCRalphabeta/CD19-depleted stem cell transplant. This rearrangement joins TRBV20-1 to TRBJ1-2; no firm D call. The TCR originated in a boy less than two years old with Wiskott-Aldrich syndrome, due to receive a stem cell transplant. The chain's CDR3 is CSAPDWVGGYTF. In DNA, the CDR3 is TGCAGTGCCCCGGACTGGGTAGGCGGCTACACCTTC.